The T cell receptor beta chain under discussion was sequenced for a study of blood T cell repertoires in COVID-19. Looking at the study overall: The cDNA or gDNA used as material had been derived from T cells, B-cell-depleted T cells, or PBMCs.

The CDR3 runs to 16 residues. J lost 0 bases, V lost 3 bases, and 5 bases had no gene match. Germline loops: CDR1 MDHEN, CDR2 SYDVKM. Method: immunoSEQ multiplex PCR; TCRdb's copy keeps in-frame clones and lacks some. The sample shows fewer than 400,000 clones, 87% of them seen only once. Two negative PCRs, clearance, or symptom resolution characterized the recovered Cohort 3 donors. The receptor was derived from a woman between 50 and 59 years old who had recovered from COVID-19. This chain uses TRBV28 with TRBJ1-5, with TRBD1 identical over 7 bases. The sequencing input was PBMCs or T cells enriched from blood (not recorded which). Here the CDR3 DNA reads TGTGCCAGCAGTTTCACCGGGACAGTTAGCAATCAGCCCCAGCATTTT. This translates into CASSFTGTVSNQPQHF.